Below are 8 T cell receptor beta chains sequenced from a single sample in a study of identical twins. TCRdb re-called the 5' RACE reads with MiXCR, one entry per CDR3 protein. The sample shows roughly 1.6 million distinct CDR3 sequences, under 35% of them seen only once. Sequencing was performed on cord blood. The receptors derive from a newborn girl in good health.

The rearrangement joins TRBV7-2 to TRBJ2-3, with 9 positions matching TRBD2. V gave up 1 base and J gave up 0 bases; unmatched junction bases: 5. The CDR3 has 17 residues. From germline, CDR1 is SGHTA and CDR2 FQGNSA. The CDR3 sequence: CASSLVGLATSTDTQYF. CDR3 nucleotide sequence: TGTGCCAGCAGCTTAGTGGGACTAGCAACTAGCACAGATACGCAGTATTTT.

This clonotype was detected once. One junction end does not reproduce the germline sequence, and a read error may be involved. The V gene is TRBV13, the J gene TRBJ2-3; 8 nucleotides align to TRBD2. Germline assignment: CDR1 PRHDT and CDR2 FYEKMQ (reference sequence). CDR3 length: 18 amino acids. This CDR3 is CASSPIALAEVPTDTPYF. CDR3 in DNA: TGTGCCAGCAGCCCAATCGCACTAGCGGAGGTTCCCACAGATACGCCGTATTTT.

This chain joins TRBV5-1 and TRBJ1-2; D remains unclear. V was cut by 4 bases and J by 1 base, with 8 bases left in between. This CDR3 has 13 amino acids. CDR1 is SGHRS, CDR2 YFSETQ, per germline. In nucleotides, the CDR3 is TGCGCCAGCAGCGTGACAAATAACTATGGCTACACCTTC. Protein product: CASSVTNNYGYTF.

V gene TRBV7-8 combines with J gene TRBJ1-1; TRBD1 is a possible D gene (5 bases). Trimming removed 5 bases from V and 7 bases from J, with 20 bases in between. Germline CDR1 and CDR2: SGHVS and FQNEAQ. CDR3 length: 15 residues. CDR3 residues: CASSAPTKGRGEAFF. The CDR3 coding sequence is TGTGCCAGCAGCGCCCCGACGAAGGGTAGGGGTGAAGCTTTCTTT.

The table lists this clonotype with a few counts. The V gene is TRBV20-1, the J gene TRBJ2-4; no reliable D call. The CDR3 loop spans 13 amino acids. V was cut by 3 bases and J by 3 bases, with 9 bases left in between. Looked up from germline, CDR1 is DFQATT and CDR2 is SNEGSKA (reference sequence). CDR3: CSARGSFKNIQYF. The CDR3 region has the DNA TGCAGTGCTAGGGGGTCCTTCAAAAACATTCAGTACTTC.

This chain links TRBV6-5 with TRBJ2-1; 7 positions agree with TRBD2. CDR1 and CDR2 (germline): MNHEY, SVGAGI. The CDR3 sequence is 15 residues long. J was trimmed by 3 bases and V by 2 bases; bases with no gene match: 4. CDR3 residues: CASSYVWGGYNEQFF. The CDR3 DNA reads as TGTGCCAGCAGTTACGTCTGGGGGGGCTACAATGAGCAGTTCTTC.

This chain uses TRBV20-1 with TRBJ2-4; weak D call: TRBD1 (5 bases). The tail of the sequence fits TRBJ2-7 better, so the J call may be wrong. The CDR3 is 14 amino acids. Germline V gives CDR1 DFQATT, CDR2 SNEGSKA (reference sequence). The CDR3 sequence: CSAREPPRAYEQYF. The DNA of the CDR3 is TGCAGTGCTAGAGAACCCCCCAGGGCATACGAGCAGTACTTC.

This clonotype was picked up many times. V and J are TRBV20-1 and TRBJ1-2; D is uncertain. Germline V gives CDR1 DFQATT, CDR2 SNEGSKA (reference sequence). The germline V and J ends were trimmed by 1 base and 7 bases, with 10 bases remaining between them. The CDR3 has 12 amino acids. CDR3 residues: CSARGRSSGYTF. CDR3 nucleotides: TGCAGTGCTAGAGGCCGTTCCTCTGGCTACACCTTC.